These 13 T cell receptor beta chains were all obtained from the same sample, sequenced in a study of cytomegalovirus exposure and HLA in healthy donors. PCR employed 60 Vbeta and 13 Jbeta primers. Clones were sequenced by immunoSEQ multiplex PCR, and TCRdb holds only the in-frame ones, with some missing. Of some 100,000 clones in the sample, 65% to 90% were seen once. Sequencing input: PBMCs. The receptor source for this set is a woman aged 25 to 45 in good health and CMV-seronegative.

The rearrangement joins TRBV6-1 to TRBJ1-5; D remains unclear. Germline V gives CDR1 MNHNS, CDR2 SASEGT. This CDR3 is built from 13 residues. V was clipped by 3 bases and J by 6 bases, with 9 bases between them. For the CDR3, the DNA is TGTGCCAGCAGTGATAGTGGAGTTCAGCCCCAGCATTTT. Amino acids: CASSDSGVQPQHF.

This chain connects TRBV19 to TRBJ1-4, with 10 bases lining up with TRBD1. CDR1 is LNHDA, CDR2 SQIVND, per germline (reference sequence). V was clipped by 4 bases and J by 7 bases; unmatched bases: 3. The CDR3 spans 14 residues. The CDR3 DNA is TGTGCCAGTAGTACGACAGGGGGCATTGAAAAACTGTTTTTT. The encoded protein is CASSTTGGIEKLFF.

The CDR3, as DNA: TGTGCCAGCAAGAGCGGTGAGCAGTTCTTC. Its translation: CASKSGEQFF. The chain recombines TRBV27 with TRBJ2-1; possibly TRBD2 for D (5 bases). CDR1 is MNHEY, CDR2 SMNVEV, per germline (reference sequence). The CDR3 is 10 amino acids. The ends were cut back, 7 bases at V and 9 bases at J, with 7 bases in the middle.

The genes are TRBV16 and TRBJ2-5; no definite D call. With 0 bases removed from V and 1 base from J, the gap between germline ends came to 9 bases. Per the germline V gene, CDR1 is KGHSY and CDR2 is FQNENV. The CDR3 runs 15 residues. The CDR3 loop is CASSQSNGGQETQYF. The CDR3, as DNA: TGTGCCAGCAGCCAATCTAATGGCGGCCAAGAGACCCAGTACTTC.

The chain has TRBV9 and TRBJ2-7; TRBD2 is a possible D gene (6 bases). Germline CDR1 is SGDLS and CDR2 is YYNGEE. Trimming pared 3 bases from V and 4 bases from J, leaving 17 bases between. CDR3 size: 15 residues. CDR3 in amino acids: CASSARLGEMYEQYF. CDR3 in DNA: TGTGCCAGCAGCGCCCGACTAGGGGAAATGTACGAGCAGTACTTC. The whole variable domain, filled in from reference TRBV9 and TRBJ2-7, reads DSGVTQTPKHLITATGQRVTLRCSPRSGDLSVYWYQQSLDQGLQFLIQYYNGEERAKGNILERFSAQQFPDLHSELNLSSLELGDSALYFCASSARLGEMYEQYFGPGTRLTVT.

This chain connects TRBV29-1 to TRBJ1-1; D possibly corresponds to TRBD1 (6 bases). This CDR3 region has 13 residues. CDR1 and CDR2 (germline): SQVTM, ANQGSEA. V lost 7 bases and J 1 base, leaving 13 bases between the germline ends. The CDR3 loop reads CSGGQGGNTEAFF. DNA of the CDR3: TGCAGCGGAGGACAAGGGGGGAACACTGAAGCTTTCTTT.

The chain is built from TRBV7-2 and TRBJ1-2; 10 nucleotides align to TRBD1. CDR3 size: 16 residues. J gave up 4 bases and V 5 bases, and 10 bases lay outside the gene matches. The germline V gene has CDR1 SGHTA and CDR2 FQGNSA. CDR3: CASSARQGAWGYGYTF. In DNA, the CDR3 is TGTGCCAGCAGCGCGCGACAGGGGGCATGGGGCTATGGCTACACCTTC.

V usage is TRBV19 and J usage is TRBJ1-5; a weak D match, TRBD1 (5 bases). Trimming cost V 3 bases and J 3 bases, with 21 bases left between them. The CDR3 contains 18 residues. CDR1 and CDR2 (germline): LNHDA, SQIVND (reference sequence). The chain's CDR3 is CASSIPLQAAGLNQPQHF. In DNA form, the CDR3 reads TGTGCCAGTAGTATCCCACTACAGGCCGCTGGGCTCAATCAGCCCCAGCATTTT.

The chain carries TRBV18 and TRBJ1-2; possibly TRBD1 for D (6 bases). Germline CDR1 reads KGHSH; CDR2 reads LQKENI. V gave up 3 bases and J gave up 3 bases, with 14 bases separating them. The CDR3 runs 15 residues. The CDR3 loop reads CASSPVNREHYGYTF. CDR3 bases: TGTGCCAGCTCACCTGTGAACAGGGAACACTATGGCTACACCTTC.

The chain combines TRBV18 with TRBJ1-3, with TRBD1 matching 8 bases. With V trimmed by 5 bases and J by 3 bases, 6 bases remained unmatched. Germline V gene lookup returns CDR1 KGHSH and CDR2 LQKENI. CDR3 size: 15 residues. CDR3 nucleotide sequence: TGTGCCAGCTCAGCTACCGGACAGGGTGGAAACACCATATATTTT. As protein: CASSATGQGGNTIYF. Full variable domain (rest looked up from reference TRBV18 and TRBJ1-3): NAGVMQNPRHLVRRRGQEARLRCSPMKGHSHVYWYRQLPEEGLKFMVYLQKENIIDESGMPKERFSAEFPKEGPSILRIQQVVRGDSAAYFCASSATGQGGNTIYFGEGSWLTVV.

The chain has TRBV6-1 and TRBJ1-3, with 7 nucleotides matching TRBD1. Germline values: CDR1 MNHNS, CDR2 SASEGT. CDR3 length: 15 residues. Trimming took 6 bases from V and 0 from J; bases not matched to a gene: 5. The CDR3 DNA is TGTGCCAGCAGAGGGACAGCTAGCTCTGGAAACACCATATATTTT. Protein: CASRGTASSGNTIYF.

The J gene is TRBJ2-4, the V gene TRBV4-3; 10 nucleotides agree with TRBD2. V shed 4 bases and J 3 bases; nucleotides not matched to a gene: 6. Germline V gene lookup returns CDR1 LGHNA and CDR2 YSLEER. The CDR3 spans 16 residues. CDR3 DNA sequence: TGCGCCAGCAGCCTAGGAGCGGGGGGGGGCAAAAACATTCAGTACTTC. This gives the protein CASSLGAGGGKNIQYF.

The chain links TRBV6-1 to TRBJ1-1; TRBD1 might be the D (5 bases). Germline assignment: CDR1 MNHNS and CDR2 SASEGT. The CDR3 runs 14 residues. Deletions cut 6 bases from V and 3 bases from J, with 14 bases between. As DNA, the CDR3 is TGTGCCAGCAGGGTCGGGGGTTTTGACACTGAAGCTTTCTTT. Protein product: CASRVGGFDTEAFF.